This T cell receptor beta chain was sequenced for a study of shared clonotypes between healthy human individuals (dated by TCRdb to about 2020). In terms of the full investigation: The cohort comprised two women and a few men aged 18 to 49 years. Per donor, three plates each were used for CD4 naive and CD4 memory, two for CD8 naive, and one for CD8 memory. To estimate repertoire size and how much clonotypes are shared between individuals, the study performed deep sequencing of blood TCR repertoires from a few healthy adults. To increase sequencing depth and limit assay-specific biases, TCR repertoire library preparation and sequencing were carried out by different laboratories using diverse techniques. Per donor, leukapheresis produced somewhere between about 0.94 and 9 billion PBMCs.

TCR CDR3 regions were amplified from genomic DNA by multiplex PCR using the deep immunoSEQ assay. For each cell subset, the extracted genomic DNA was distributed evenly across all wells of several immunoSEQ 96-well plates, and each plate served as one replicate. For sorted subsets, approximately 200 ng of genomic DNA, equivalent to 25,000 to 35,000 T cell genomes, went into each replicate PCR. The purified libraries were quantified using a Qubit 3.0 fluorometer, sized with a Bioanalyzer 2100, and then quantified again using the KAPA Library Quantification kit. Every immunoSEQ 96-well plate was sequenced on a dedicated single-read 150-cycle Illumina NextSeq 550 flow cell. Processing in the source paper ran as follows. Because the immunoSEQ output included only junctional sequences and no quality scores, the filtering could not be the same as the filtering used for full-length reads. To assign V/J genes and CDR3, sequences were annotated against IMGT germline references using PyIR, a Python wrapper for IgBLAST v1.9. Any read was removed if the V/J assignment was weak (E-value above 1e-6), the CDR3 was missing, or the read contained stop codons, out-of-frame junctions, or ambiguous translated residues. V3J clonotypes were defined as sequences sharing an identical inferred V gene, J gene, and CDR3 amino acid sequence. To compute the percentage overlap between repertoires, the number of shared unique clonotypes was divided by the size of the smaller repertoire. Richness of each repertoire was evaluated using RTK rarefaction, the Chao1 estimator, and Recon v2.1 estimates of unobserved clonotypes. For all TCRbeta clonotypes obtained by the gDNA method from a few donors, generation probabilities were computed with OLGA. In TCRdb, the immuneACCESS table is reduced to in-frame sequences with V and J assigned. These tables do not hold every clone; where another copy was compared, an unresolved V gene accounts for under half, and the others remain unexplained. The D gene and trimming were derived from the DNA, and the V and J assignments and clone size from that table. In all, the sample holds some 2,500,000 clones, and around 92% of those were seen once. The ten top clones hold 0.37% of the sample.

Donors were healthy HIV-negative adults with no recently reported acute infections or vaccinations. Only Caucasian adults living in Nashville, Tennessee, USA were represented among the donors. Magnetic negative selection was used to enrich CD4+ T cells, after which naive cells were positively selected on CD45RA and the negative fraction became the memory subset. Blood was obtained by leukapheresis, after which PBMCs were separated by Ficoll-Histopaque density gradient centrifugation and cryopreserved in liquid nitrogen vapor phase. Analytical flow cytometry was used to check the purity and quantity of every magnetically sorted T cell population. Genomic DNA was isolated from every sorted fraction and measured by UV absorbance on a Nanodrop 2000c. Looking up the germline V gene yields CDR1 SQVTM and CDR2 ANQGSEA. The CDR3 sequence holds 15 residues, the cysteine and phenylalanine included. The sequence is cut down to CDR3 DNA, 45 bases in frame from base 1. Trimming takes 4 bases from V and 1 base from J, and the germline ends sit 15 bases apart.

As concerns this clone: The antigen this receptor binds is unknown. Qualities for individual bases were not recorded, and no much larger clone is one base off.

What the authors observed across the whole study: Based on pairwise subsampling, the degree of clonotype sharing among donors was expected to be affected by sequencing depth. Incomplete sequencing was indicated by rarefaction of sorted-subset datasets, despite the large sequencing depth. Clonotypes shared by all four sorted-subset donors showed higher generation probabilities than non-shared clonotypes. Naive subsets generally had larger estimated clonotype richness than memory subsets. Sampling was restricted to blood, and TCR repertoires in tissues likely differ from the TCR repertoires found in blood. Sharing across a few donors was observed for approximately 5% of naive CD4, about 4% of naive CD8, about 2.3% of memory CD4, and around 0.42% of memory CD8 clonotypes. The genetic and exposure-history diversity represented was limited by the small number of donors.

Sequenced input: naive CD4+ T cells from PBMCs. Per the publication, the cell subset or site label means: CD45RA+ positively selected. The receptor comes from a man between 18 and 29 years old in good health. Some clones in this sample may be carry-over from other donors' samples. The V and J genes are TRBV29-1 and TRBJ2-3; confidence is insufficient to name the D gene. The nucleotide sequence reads TGCAGCGTTGTATGCTCGGGTGACTGCACAGATACGCAGTATTTT. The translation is CSVVCSGDCTDTQYF.